The 18 T cell receptor beta chains given below trace back to one sample, sequenced in a study of blood T cell repertoires in COVID-19. This table comes from immunoSEQ multiplex PCR, and its TCRdb copy is limited to in-frame clones, with some not included. The sample includes around 230,000 clones, approximately 83% seen only once; the top ten take roughly 3.1%. The sequencing sample was made of PBMCs or T cells enriched from blood (not recorded which). These receptors were taken from a woman aged 35 to 49 with acute COVID-19.

This rearrangement joins TRBV27 to TRBJ2-1; D is possibly TRBD2 (5 bases). The CDR3 extends over 13 amino acids. Germline V gene data show CDR1 as MNHEY and CDR2 as SMNVEV (reference sequence). Trimming shortened V by 3 bases and J by 7 bases, and 10 bases separated the two germline ends. Here the CDR3 DNA reads TGTGCCAGCAGTTTCCTGGAGGCAAATGAGCAGTTCTTC. It specifies CASSFLEANEQFF.

The chain couples TRBV7-9 to TRBJ2-6, with a possible D match to TRBD1 (6 bases). Germline V gives CDR1 SEHNR, CDR2 FQNEAQ (reference sequence). CDR3 length equals 15 residues. CDR3: CAMTGPRSGANVLTF. In nucleotides, the CDR3 is TGTGCAATGACAGGACCCCGCTCTGGGGCCAACGTCCTGACTTTC.

V and J are TRBV2 and TRBJ2-1; the match to TRBD2 covers 11 bases. CDR1 is SNHLY, CDR2 FYNNEI, per germline. With V trimmed by 3 bases and J by 8 bases, 9 bases remained unmatched. This CDR3 comprises 16 residues. This CDR3 reads CASSDWALAGGDEQFF. The CDR3 region has the DNA TGTGCCAGCAGTGACTGGGCCCTAGCGGGAGGTGATGAGCAGTTCTTC.

The chain employs TRBV11-3 and TRBJ1-4; 8 bases are a match to TRBD1. CDR1 and CDR2 (germline): SGHNT, YENEEA. V gave up 5 bases and J gave up 9 bases; unmatched junction bases: 8. The CDR3 loop spans 14 amino acids. Here the CDR3 DNA reads TGTGCCAGCAGCCAGGACAGGGCGAAGAAAAAACTGTTTTTT. Its protein product is CASSQDRAKKKLFF.

The chain carries TRBV5-1 and TRBJ1-6, with unresolved D. Trimming pared 4 bases from V and 7 bases from J, leaving 6 bases between. Germline CDR1 SGHRS, CDR2 YFSETQ. The CDR3 has 12 residues. The CDR3 region is CASSRVNSPLHF. The CDR3, as DNA: TGCGCCAGCAGCCGGGTCAATTCACCCCTCCACTTT.

Points on this clone: This sample includes further DNA sequences coding for the same CDR3. The chain links TRBV3-1 (or the pseudogene TRBV3-2) to TRBJ2-7; TRBD1 aligns across 7 bases. Germline CDR1 LGHDT, CDR2 YNNKEL (reference sequence). The length of the CDR3 is 11 residues. V shed 6 bases and J 6 bases; nucleotides not matched to a gene: 2. CDR3 region: CASSHRGEQYF. Here the CDR3 DNA reads TGTGCCAGCAGTCACAGGGGCGAGCAGTACTTC.

Only one count was recorded for this clone. The chain has TRBV7-6 and TRBJ1-4, with 7 bases that match TRBD1. This CDR3 is 16 amino acids long. Germline-derived CDR1 and CDR2 are SGHVS and FNYEAQ. The V and J ends lost 5 bases and 7 bases, in that order; junction bases with no gene match: 13. The CDR3 spells CASSPGARGYGEKLFF. The CDR3 DNA follows: TGTGCCAGCAGCCCTGGGGCCAGGGGGTATGGTGAAAAACTGTTTTTT.

This chain connects TRBV27 to TRBJ2-1; 12 nucleotides agree with TRBD2. V shed 3 bases and J 2 bases; nucleotides not matched to a gene: 8. Germline V gene data show CDR1 as MNHEY and CDR2 as SMNVEV (reference sequence). The CDR3 length is 18 residues. CDR3 region: CASSFPKGLAGTYNEQFF. The CDR3 region has the DNA TGTGCCAGCAGTTTCCCGAAAGGACTAGCGGGAACCTACAATGAGCAGTTCTTC.

The chain joins TRBV10-3 to TRBJ2-1, with 8 bases fitting TRBD1. With 10 bases clipped from V and 7 bases from J, the junction kept 6 bases outside the gene matches. Germline V CDR1 and CDR2: ENHRY, SYGVKD. This CDR3 is 12 amino acids long. The CDR3 DNA reads as TGTGCCACCGGGACAGGCCCAAATGAGCAGTTCTTC. This sequence encodes CATGTGPNEQFF.

This clone showed up just once. The chain employs TRBV27 and TRBJ2-7; TRBD1 aligns across 11 bases. With V trimmed by 4 bases and J by 5 bases, 4 bases remained unmatched. Germline values: CDR1 MNHEY, CDR2 SMNVEV (reference sequence). The CDR3 extends over 14 amino acids. CDR3 in amino acids: CASSWGQGVNEQYF. Here the CDR3 DNA reads TGTGCCAGCAGTTGGGGACAGGGGGTAAACGAGCAGTACTTC.

The CDR3 loop is CASSLGQHSNQPQHF. For the CDR3, the DNA is TGCGCCAGCAGCTTGGGACAACATAGCAATCAGCCCCAGCATTTT. V usage is TRBV5-1 and J usage is TRBJ1-5; D is undetermined. The V gene lost 0 bases and the J gene lost 0 bases, with 7 bases spanning the gap. The CDR3 covers 15 residues. Germline loops: CDR1 SGHRS, CDR2 YFSETQ.

The J gene is TRBJ1-2, the V gene TRBV5-1; 7 nucleotides agree with TRBD1. With 0 bases clipped from V and 13 bases from J, the junction kept 9 bases outside the gene matches. The CDR3 is 13 amino acids. Germline CDR1 reads SGHRS; CDR2 reads YFSETQ. The CDR3 is CASSLDGTALPTF. The CDR3 nucleotides are TGCGCCAGCAGCTTGGACGGGACAGCCTTACCCACCTTC.

The chain joins TRBV25-1 to TRBJ2-1; 12 bases are a match to TRBD2. Per germline, CDR1 MGHDK and CDR2 SYGVNS. J was trimmed by 2 bases and V by 3 bases; bases with no gene match: 5. This CDR3 comprises 17 residues. The CDR3 sequence: CASSEPGLAGAYNEQFF. The CDR3 nucleotides read TGTGCCAGCAGTGAGCCGGGACTAGCGGGCGCCTACAATGAGCAGTTCTTC.

The chain employs TRBV30 and TRBJ2-4, with D maybe TRBD2 (6 bases). Trimming took off 4 bases at V and 1 base at J, with 14 bases between the two ends. Germline CDR1 and CDR2: GTSNPN and SVGIG (reference sequence). There are 15 residues in the CDR3. The DNA of the CDR3 is TGTGCCTGGAATTCGGGGGAGGTGGCCAAAAACATTCAGTACTTC. This sequence encodes CAWNSGEVAKNIQYF.

The rearrangement links TRBV13 to TRBJ2-4; D gene ambiguous. The CDR3 runs 13 residues. Trimming shortened V by 0 bases and J by 4 bases, and 4 bases separated the two germline ends. In germline, CDR1 is PRHDT, CDR2 FYEKMQ (reference sequence). The CDR3 DNA reads TGTGCCAGCAGCTTAGGCCAGAAAAACATTCAGTACTTC. It translates to CASSLGQKNIQYF.

The chain couples TRBV4-1 to TRBJ1-1, with a tentative D call TRBD1 (5 bases). Per the germline V gene, CDR1 is MGHRA and CDR2 is YSYEKL. Trimming left V 0 bases short and J 11 bases short, with 16 bases between. CDR3 size: 14 residues. The CDR3 here is CASSQDWRDAKAFF. The DNA for the CDR3 is TGCGCCAGCAGCCAAGATTGGAGGGACGCAAAGGCTTTCTTT.

For the CDR3, the DNA is TGTGCCAGCAGCTTGGCCAGGGGGGCACTCACTGAAGCTTTCTTT. Translated, it gives CASSLARGALTEAFF. The chain links TRBV5-6 to TRBJ1-1, with 7 bases lining up with TRBD1. V was clipped by 0 bases and J by 4 bases; unmatched bases: 6. The germline CDR1 and CDR2 sequences are SGHDT and YYEEEE. This CDR3 has 15 residues.

The CDR3 sequence: CASSLGGDTIYF. The CDR3 nucleotides are TGCGCCAGCAGCTTGGGGGGCGACACCATATATTTT. The chain is built from TRBV5-1 and TRBJ1-3; D is possibly TRBD1 (5 bases). CDR1 is SGHRS and CDR2 is YFSETQ in the germline V gene. The CDR3 is 12 amino acids. Trimming shortened V by 0 bases and J by 8 bases, and 6 bases separated the two germline ends.